This record concerns one TCR beta chain sequence. This specimen comes from a study of blood T cell repertoires in COVID-19. This CDR3 contains 15 residues. Clones were read by immunoSEQ multiplex PCR, and TCRdb kept only the in-frame ones, dropping some. There are approximately 260,000 clones in the sample; roughly 87% occur only once, and 7.2% lies in the top ten. Sequenced sample: peripheral blood. The chain uses TRBV21-1 and TRBJ2-1; the table names TRBD2, a call not compared with the DNA. TRBV21-1 is listed as a pseudogene. This clonotype was sampled from a man between 60 and 75 years old who had recovered from COVID-19. DNA of the CDR3: TGTGCCAGCAGCAAAATTCCGGCAGGGAGGGATGAGCAGTTCTTC. It specifies CASSKIPAGRDEQFF.